The T cell receptor (beta chain) under discussion was sequenced for a study of T cells in Graves' hyperthyroidism and ophthalmopathy. Study results and caveats: Peripheral blood also featured most of the thyroid clonotypes expanded above 0.001.

Authors of the study amplified TCR beta CDR3 regions from RNA transcripts. Initially, a first-round RT-PCR of the TCR CDR3 employed the HTBI primer set. TCRdb reanalysed the multiplex PCR reads using MiXCR and keeps one entry per CDR3 protein. The sample consists of around 620,000 distinct CDR3 sequences, about 16% of them appearing once. PBMCs came from 9 to 10 ml fresh peripheral blood. Only a few counts were recorded for this clonotype. Antigen: not known. Germline V gives CDR1 DFQATT, CDR2 SNEGSKA (reference sequence). With V trimmed by 1 base and J by 2 bases, 9 bases remained unmatched. This CDR3 is 16 amino acids long.

This clonotype was obtained from a woman aged 25 to 39 with Graves' hyperthyroidism. Sequences were obtained from blood. The V gene is TRBV20-1, the J gene TRBJ2-3; 7 bases fit TRBD1. The CDR3 region has the DNA TGCAGTGCTAGAGTATCGCCGGGACAGCACACAGATACGCAGTATTTT. Translated: CSARVSPGQHTDTQYF.